This T cell receptor beta chain originates from a study of CD8+CD57+ T cells in acquired aplastic anemia. The patients chosen for sequencing had shown expansion of CD8+CD57+ cells (detected by flow cytometry). This CDR3 has 16 residues. V gave up 5 bases and J gave up 1 base; unmatched junction bases: 11. Germline V lookup: CDR1 SGHNT, CDR2 YYREEE (reference sequence). The template used for profiling TCR beta VDJ and CDR3 was genomic DNA. TCRdb ran MiXCR on the reads and lists one entry per CDR3 protein. The sample lists under 250,000 distinct CDR3 sequences, 65% occurring once. This clonotype turned up a few times.

Input material: sorted CD4+, CD8+, or CD8+CD57+ T cells (not recorded which) from PBMCs. The receptor was derived from a human donor with aplastic anemia. This chain links TRBV5-4 with TRBJ1-1; the match to TRBD1 covers 7 bases. CDR3 in amino acids: CASRNPRTGQNTEAFF. CDR3 nucleotides: TGTGCCAGCAGAAACCCAAGGACAGGACAGAACACTGAAGCTTTCTTT.